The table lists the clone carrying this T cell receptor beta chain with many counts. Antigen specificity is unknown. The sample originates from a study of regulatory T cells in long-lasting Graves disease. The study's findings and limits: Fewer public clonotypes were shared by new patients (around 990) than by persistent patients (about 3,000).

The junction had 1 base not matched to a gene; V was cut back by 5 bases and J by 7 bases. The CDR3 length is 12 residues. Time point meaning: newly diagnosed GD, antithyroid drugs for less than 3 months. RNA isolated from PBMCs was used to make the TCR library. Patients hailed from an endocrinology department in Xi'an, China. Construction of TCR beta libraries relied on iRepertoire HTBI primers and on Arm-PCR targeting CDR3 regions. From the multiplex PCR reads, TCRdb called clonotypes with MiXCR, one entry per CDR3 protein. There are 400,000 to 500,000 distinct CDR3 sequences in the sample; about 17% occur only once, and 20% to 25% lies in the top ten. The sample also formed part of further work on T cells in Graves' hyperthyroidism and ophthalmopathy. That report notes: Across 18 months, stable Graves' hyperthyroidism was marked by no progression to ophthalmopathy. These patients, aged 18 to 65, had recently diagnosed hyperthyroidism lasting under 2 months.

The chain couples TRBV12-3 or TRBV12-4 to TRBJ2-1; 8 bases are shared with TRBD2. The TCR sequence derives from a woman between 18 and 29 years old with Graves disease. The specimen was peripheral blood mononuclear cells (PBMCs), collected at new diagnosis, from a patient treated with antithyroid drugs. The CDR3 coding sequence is TGTGCCAGCAGTAAGCGGGAGAATGAGCAGTTCTTC. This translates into CASSKRENEQFF.